The present TCR beta chain was sequenced within a study of blood T cell repertoires in COVID-19. Study-level background: Spain, Italy and the United States supplied samples that represented acute and convalescent COVID-19. PBMCs, B-cell-depleted T cells, or T cells provided the cDNA or gDNA that made up the material.

This clone appeared a few times. The identical CDR3 is also encoded by other nucleotide sequences in the sample. Trimming shortened V by 3 bases and J by 2 bases, and 7 bases separated the two germline ends. This CDR3 has 13 amino acids. Germline lookup yields CDR1 KGHSH and CDR2 LQKENI. Patients of the Seattle cohort, enrolled during active infection, were followed longitudinally. Original data processing: Estimation of nucleated cell counts relied on the amplification of reference gene primers. TCRdb keeps only in-frame clones here, not all; method: immunoSEQ multiplex PCR. V and J calls and clone size are given by that table; D and trimming were obtained from the DNA. The sample consists of more than 60,000 clones, less than 90% of them appearing once.

The sequenced material came from peripheral blood. The rearrangement uses TRBV18 and TRBJ1-2; D is ambiguous. The receptor comes from a man older than 75 with COVID-19, enrolled during active disease. CDR3 nucleotide sequence: TGTGCCAGCTCACCCGGAGGGAACTATGGCTACACCTTC. Its protein is CASSPGGNYGYTF.